The following is a TCR beta chain sequence with its context. What it binds is not known. All the people who gave samples were healthy bone marrow donors. Trimming left V 3 bases short and J 7 bases short, with 15 bases between. The germline gives CDR1 SEHNR, CDR2 FQNEAQ (reference sequence). The CDR3 sequence is 14 residues long. Researchers ran the PCR with 60 Vbeta and 13 Jbeta primers. Produced via immunoSEQ multiplex PCR; TCRdb's table is partial and in-frame only. The table has under 200,000 clones, around 88% seen once. The sample is drawn from a study of cytomegalovirus exposure and HLA in healthy donors. Study observations and caveats: Later, an analysis showed that TCR beta chains associated with HLA were more clonally expanded than others that were equally common. There were reportedly fewer N-insertions in an Asian-associated ancestry cluster than the approximately 670-donor mean, in a later analysis. Cytomegalovirus status was reportedly diagnosed by the classifier with high specificity and sensitivity.

The specimen sequenced was PBMCs. The origin of this receptor is a woman aged 30 to 39 in good health and CMV-seronegative. This chain uses TRBV7-9 with TRBJ1-2; unclear D gene. The chain's CDR3 is CASSFTPAGGGYTF. The CDR3 region has the DNA TGTGCCAGCAGCTTTACCCCTGCGGGAGGTGGCTACACCTTC.